These 15 T cell receptor beta chains came from one sample sequenced in a study of blood T cells in healthy people across ages. PCR was performed a second time for about 6 to 12 cycles using a sample-barcoded 5' primer and a J-beta primer mix. MiXCR was run by TCRdb on the 5' RACE reads, yielding one entry per CDR3 protein. The profile shows over 750,000 distinct CDR3 sequences, more than 20% of them singletons. These data were also reused for a study on T cells of mothers and their children.

Sequenced: blood. All receptors come from a boy younger than 18 in good health.

V gene TRBV20-1 combines with J gene TRBJ2-7, with D maybe TRBD1 (7 bases). Germline CDR1 DFQATT, CDR2 SNEGSKA (reference sequence). The CDR3 is 14 amino acids. The V end was cut by 6 bases, the J end by 1 base, with 16 bases between. This CDR3 reads CSAVGGTDSYEQYF. DNA for the CDR3: TGCAGTGCCGTAGGGGGGACAGATTCCTACGAGCAGTACTTC.

As for this clonotype: Its ends do not fully match the called genes, so a read error is possible. The rearrangement joins TRBV10-3 to TRBJ1-1; 9 nucleotides match TRBD1. Germline V lookup: CDR1 ENHRY, CDR2 SYGVKD. The CDR3 extends over 15 amino acids. The chain's CDR3 is CAISDTDRGTTGAFF. DNA of the CDR3: TGTGCCATCAGTGATACCGACAGGGGGACCACTGGAGCTTTCTTT.

The genes are TRBV5-1 and TRBJ1-1, with TRBD1 matching over 8 bases. V lost 2 bases to trimming and J lost 6 bases; unmatched junction nucleotides: 6. The CDR3 covers 14 residues. In germline, CDR1 is SGHRS, CDR2 YFSETQ. The CDR3 loop is CASSFRGLGAEAFF. CDR3 bases: TGCGCCAGCAGCTTCAGGGGGCTTGGGGCTGAAGCTTTCTTT. The full variable domain, in which reference TRBV5-1 and TRBJ1-1 provide the parts outside the CDR3, is KAGVTQTPRYLIKTRGQQVTLSCSPISGHRSVSWYQQTPGQGLQFLFEYFSETQRNKGNFPGRFSGRQFSNSRSEMNVSTLELGDSALYLCASSFRGLGAEAFFGQGTRLTVV.

This clonotype was recorded a few times. The chain employs TRBV13 and TRBJ2-1; TRBD1 might be the D (6 bases). Germline V gene data show CDR1 as PRHDT and CDR2 as FYEKMQ (reference sequence). The CDR3 has 14 residues. V was shortened by 1 base and J by 6 bases, with 10 bases between the two germline ends. CDR3 region: CASSLEGVVNEQFF. CDR3 in DNA: TGTGCCAGCAGCTTAGAGGGGGTGGTCAATGAGCAGTTCTTC.

This clonotype was recorded at least ten times. The V and J genes are TRBV7-2 and TRBJ1-2, with D perhaps matching TRBD1 (5 bases). Germline-derived CDR1 and CDR2 are SGHTA and FQGNSA. Deletions cut 2 bases from V and 6 bases from J, with 10 bases between. CDR3 length: 13 residues. This CDR3 is CASSLTKDNGYTF. CDR3 nucleotides: TGTGCCAGCAGCTTAACGAAGGACAATGGCTACACCTTC.

J is TRBJ1-5 and V is TRBV7-2, with D possibly TRBD1 on 5 matching bases. V lost 5 bases and J lost 1, with 15 bases in between. Per the germline V gene, CDR1 is SGHTA and CDR2 is FQGNSA. The CDR3 is 16 amino acids. The CDR3 sequence is CASSTNGRGSNQPQHF. DNA of the CDR3: TGTGCCAGCAGCACTAACGGTCGGGGGAGCAATCAGCCCCAGCATTTT.

This clonotype was counted a few times. The CDR3 region has the DNA TGCAGTGCTAGTCACGCGGGGGGCTACGAGCAGTACTTC. Translating it yields CSASHAGGYEQYF. The chain carries TRBV20-1 and TRBJ2-5; 8 nucleotides match TRBD2. The J call may be in error: the DNA end matches TRBJ2-7 better. The CDR3 totals 13 residues. Germline V gene sequence: CDR1 DFQATT, CDR2 SNEGSKA (reference sequence).

This chain joins TRBV20-1 and TRBJ2-7; D remains unclear. The V gene lost 1 base and the J gene lost 2 bases, with 9 bases spanning the gap. Germline V gene sequence: CDR1 DFQATT, CDR2 SNEGSKA (reference sequence). The CDR3 covers 13 residues. CDR3 DNA: TGCAGTGCTAGAGGGGCAGCTACCTACGAGCAGTACTTC. This gives the protein CSARGAATYEQYF.

The rearrangement uses TRBV20-1 and TRBJ2-7; TRBD2 matches at 11 bases. CDR3 size: 16 residues. V was clipped by 6 bases and J by 4 bases; unmatched bases: 14. From germline, CDR1 is DFQATT and CDR2 SNEGSKA (reference sequence). Here the CDR3 reads CSALSTSGSYRYEQYF. CDR3 coding DNA: TGCAGTGCCCTCTCCACTAGCGGGAGTTATAGATACGAGCAGTACTTC.

This clonotype was seen a handful of times. V gene TRBV3-1 combines with J gene TRBJ1-4; maybe TRBD1 (6 bases). CDR1 LGHDT and CDR2 YNNKEL come from the germline V gene (reference sequence). Deletions cut 7 bases from V and 5 bases from J, with 8 bases between. CDR3 length: 12 residues. CDR3: CASMDRNEKLFF. CDR3 DNA sequence: TGTGCCAGCATGGACAGAAATGAAAAACTGTTTTTT.

This clonotype was seen a single time. This chain joins TRBV7-2 and TRBJ2-5, with TRBD1 matching over 11 bases. The CDR3 has 16 amino acids. V lost 6 bases to trimming and J lost 5 bases; unmatched junction nucleotides: 11. CDR1 and CDR2 (germline): SGHTA, FQGNSA. The CDR3 here is CASRRTGGSVRETQYF. In nucleotides, the CDR3 is TGTGCCAGCAGAAGGACAGGGGGCAGCGTGCGGGAGACCCAGTACTTC.

This clonotype has a single count. V usage is TRBV6-5 and J usage is TRBJ2-5; 13 bases align to TRBD2. This CDR3 is 18 amino acids long. Trimming cost V 5 bases and J 5 bases; bases outside gene matches: 14. CDR1 is MNHEY and CDR2 is SVGAGI in the germline V gene. DNA of the CDR3: TGTGCCAGCAGTCACACCATATTACTAGCGGGGGGGCGGGAGACCCAGTACTTC. Protein product: CASSHTILLAGGRETQYF.

The V call is TRBV5-1, the J call TRBJ1-3; tentative D call: TRBD1 (5 bases). Trimming pared 5 bases from V and 0 bases from J, leaving 12 bases between. There are 15 residues in the CDR3. Germline CDR1 and CDR2: SGHRS and YFSETQ. The CDR3 spells CASRRDGTSGNTIYF. The CDR3 DNA reads TGCGCCAGCAGAAGGGACGGAACCTCTGGAAACACCATATATTTT.

Comments on this clonotype: Compared with germline, one end of the junction differs, possibly owing to a read error. The chain joins TRBV7-2 to TRBJ2-5; possibly TRBD1 for D (6 bases). The end of the DNA aligns better with TRBJ2-7, so the J call may be wrong. Germline V CDR1 and CDR2: SGHTA, FQGNSA. This CDR3 is built from 13 residues. The CDR3 spells CAISLNPGDEQYF. DNA for the CDR3: TGTGCCATCAGCTTAAATCCAGGGGACGAGCAGTACTTC.

The chain couples TRBV20-1 to TRBJ2-3; the D gene is possibly TRBD1 (6 bases). The CDR3 covers 15 residues. Trimming pared 3 bases from V and 0 bases from J, leaving 13 bases between. The germline gives CDR1 DFQATT, CDR2 SNEGSKA (reference sequence). The CDR3 is CSARGASISTDTQYF. The CDR3 DNA is TGCAGTGCTAGGGGGGCCAGCATTAGCACAGATACGCAGTATTTT.